This passage covers 5 T cell receptor beta chains from one sample sequenced in a study of T cell repertoires in cytomegalovirus infection. Their specific antigens are unknown. TCRdb re-called the reads with MiXCR, one entry per CDR3 protein. Of 830,000 or so distinct CDR3 sequences listed, 32% are singletons. Sequencing was performed on cultured CD8+ T cells from PBMCs, taken from culture after CMV antigen stimulation. The receptors stem from a human donor in good health (CMV status not recorded). Some clones in this sample may be carry-over from other donors' samples.

The chain is built from TRBV2 and TRBJ1-1; no firm D call. In germline, CDR1 is SNHLY, CDR2 FYNNEI. Trimming cost V 10 bases and J 1 base, with 13 bases left between them. The length of the CDR3 is 13 residues. The CDR3 protein is CANLPGTNTEAFF. DNA of the CDR3: TGTGCCAACCTCCCGGGAACGAACACTGAAGCTTTCTTT.

V usage is TRBV7-9 and J usage is TRBJ2-7, with D perhaps TRBD1 (6 bases). The CDR3 has 13 amino acids. The germline CDR1 and CDR2 sequences are SEHNR and FQNEAQ (reference sequence). The V end was cut by 4 bases, the J end by 3 bases, with 10 bases between. This chain's CDR3 is CASSSRDNYEQYF. The CDR3 DNA reads as TGTGCCAGCAGCTCCCGGGACAACTACGAGCAGTACTTC.

This clonotype occurred a few times. The chain is built from TRBV6-6 and TRBJ2-3, with 9 bases matching TRBD2. Germline V gives CDR1 MNHNY, CDR2 SVGAGI (reference sequence). V dropped 0 bases and J dropped 3; count of bases not matched to a gene: 4. CDR3 length: 16 residues. The CDR3 protein is CASSYSAGGRTDTQYF. CDR3 bases: TGTGCCAGCAGTTACTCGGCGGGGGGGCGTACAGATACGCAGTATTTT.

This rearrangement joins TRBV11-3 to TRBJ2-5, with 8 bases identical to TRBD2. CDR1 SGHNT and CDR2 YENEEA come from the germline V gene. Germline trimming cut 1 base from V and 5 bases from J; bases unmatched to any gene: 12. The length of the CDR3 is 17 residues. The CDR3 DNA reads TGTGCCAGCAGCTTAGGAGGATTAGCGGGGCCTGGGGAGACCCAGTACTTC. Protein: CASSLGGLAGPGETQYF.

This chain joins TRBV19 and TRBJ2-7, with 10 bases matching TRBD1. Germline assignment: CDR1 LNHDA and CDR2 SQIVND (reference sequence). The CDR3 loop spans 13 amino acids. J was trimmed by 7 bases and V by 8 bases; bases with no gene match: 8. The CDR3 spells CASGTGTGAEQYV. The CDR3 nucleotides are TGTGCCAGTGGTACCGGGACAGGGGCGGAGCAGTACGTC.